A selection of T cell receptor beta chains follows, all from one sample in a study of cytomegalovirus exposure and HLA in healthy donors. Clones were read by immunoSEQ multiplex PCR, and TCRdb kept only the in-frame ones, dropping some. In the table there are under 200,000 clones, 70% to 85% of which are singletons. Sequencing used PBMCs. The receptors derive from a middle-aged woman in good health and CMV-seronegative. Each CDR3 is given with its conserved first and last residue. The D gene is left open where the match is weak. Only part of the rows carry a size: once, few, many, or a class if the clone is expanded.

j_gene: TRBJ1-1
v_gene: TRBV7-2
d_gene: TRBD1
abundance: .
CDR3nt: TGTGCCAGCAACTCACCTCCCGGGACAGGAGCTTTCTTT
CDR3aa: CASNSPPGTGAFF

j_gene: TRBJ1-3
v_gene: TRBV6-6
d_gene: .
abundance: .
CDR3nt: TGTGCCAGCAGTTACCCGGGTCTAGTCTCCGGAAACACCATATATTTT
CDR3aa: CASSYPGLVSGNTIYF

j_gene: TRBJ1-5
v_gene: TRBV19
d_gene: .
abundance: .
CDR3nt: TGTGCCAGTAGTCATCAGGGGATAATCGGGAATCAGCCCCAGCATTTT
CDR3aa: CASSHQGIIGNQPQHF

j_gene: TRBJ1-1
v_gene: TRBV7-2
d_gene: .
abundance: .
CDR3nt: TGTGCCAGCAGCTTAGCGCAGGGTACTGAAGCTTTCTTT
CDR3aa: CASSLAQGTEAFF

j_gene: TRBJ2-6
v_gene: TRBV6-5
d_gene: .
abundance: .
CDR3nt: TGTGCCAGCAGTTACTGGCAGTCCTCTGGGGCCAACGTCCTGACTTTC
CDR3aa: CASSYWQSSGANVLTF

j_gene: TRBJ1-1
v_gene: TRBV23-1
d_gene: TRBD1
abundance: .
CDR3nt: TGCGCCAGCAGTCAATCCTCTCTAGGGGGCGTGAACACTGAAGCTTTCTTT
CDR3aa: CASSQSSLGGVNTEAFF

j_gene: TRBJ1-5
v_gene: TRBV6-5
d_gene: TRBD1
abundance: few
CDR3nt: TGTGCCAGCAGAAACAGGGGGCCCGGCCAGCCCCAGCATTTT
CDR3aa: CASRNRGPGQPQHF

j_gene: TRBJ2-5
v_gene: TRBV28
d_gene: .
abundance: .
CDR3nt: TGTGCCAGCAGTCCCTCTCTAGAAAACCAGTACTTC
CDR3aa: CASSPSLENQYF

j_gene: TRBJ1-1
v_gene: TRBV5-6
d_gene: .
abundance: .
CDR3nt: TGTGCCAGCAGCCTCGCGGGCCCCACTGAAGCTTTCTTT
CDR3aa: CASSLAGPTEAFF

j_gene: TRBJ1-5
v_gene: TRBV10-2
d_gene: TRBD1
abundance: .
CDR3nt: TGCGCCAGCCGACAGGGCTCCAGCAATCAGCCCCAGCATTTT
CDR3aa: CASRQGSSNQPQHF

j_gene: TRBJ2-7
v_gene: TRBV28
d_gene: .
abundance: .
CDR3nt: TGTGCCAGCAGTTTATATACCTACGAGCAGTACTTC
CDR3aa: CASSLYTYEQYF

j_gene: TRBJ2-1
v_gene: TRBV5-1
d_gene: TRBD2
abundance: .
CDR3nt: TGCGCCAGCAGGCTCGGACTAGCGGAGTACAATGAGCAGTTCTTC
CDR3aa: CASRLGLAEYNEQFF

j_gene: TRBJ1-1
v_gene: TRBV6-1
d_gene: .
abundance: few
CDR3nt: TGTGCCAGCAGCCTCTCGTCCGGGAAAGCTTTCTTT
CDR3aa: CASSLSSGKAFF